This TCR beta chain derives from a study of CD8 T cells in ankylosing spondylitis. Each CDR3 protein is one row after TCRdb ran MiXCR on the 5' RACE reads. The data contain roughly 200,000 distinct CDR3 sequences, roughly 12% of them seen just once; the ten biggest clones take up about 17%. Looked up from germline, CDR1 is SGHRS and CDR2 is YFSETQ. V gave up 5 bases and J gave up 0 bases, with 21 bases separating them. This CDR3 is built from 17 residues. Whole-study results and caveats: A TCR beta motif of 8 or 9 highly homologous variants appeared characteristic of ankylosing spondylitis blood. In synovial fluid and blood from reactive arthritis, some motif variants were previously reported. Disease-linked clones displayed a CD8+ phenotype and appeared relatively rarely in peripheral blood. Disease-linked clones reportedly showed significant enrichment in matched ankylosing spondylitis synovial fluid.

For this clonotype: Its antigen is as yet unknown.

The sequencing sample was made of blood, either unsorted or a sorted T cell fraction (not recorded which). The sequence derives from a male donor with ankylosing spondylitis or in good health (not recorded which). The chain joins TRBV5-1 to TRBJ2-7; D uncertain. The DNA of the CDR3 is TGCGCCAGCAGGAACCAAGACTTTCAGCCGCTCTCCTACGAGCAGTACTTC. Amino acid sequence: CASRNQDFQPLSYEQYF.